This T cell receptor beta chain was captured by sequencing in a study of blood T cells in healthy people across ages. Findings and limits, study-wide: One million T cells yielded diversity estimates that were considered underestimates. TCR beta diversity was tightly associated with the proportion of naive T cells.

A second PCR of 7 to 11 cycles used a sample-barcoded 5' primer and a J-beta primer mix. Using its own MiXCR run on the 5' RACE reads, TCRdb lists one record per CDR3 protein. Of about 1.5 million distinct CDR3 sequences listed, roughly 40% are singletons. V was clipped by 4 bases and J by 5 bases, with 17 bases between them. This CDR3 spans 15 amino acids. Germline V CDR1 and CDR2: KGHSH, LQKENI. As concerns this clonotype: No antigen is known for it.

The TCR originated in a young woman in good health. V usage is TRBV18 and J usage is TRBJ1-2; D might be TRBD1 (5 bases). The material sequenced was blood. CDR3 nucleotides: TGTGCCAGCTCACAACCGGGACGCCCTCAGTATGGCTACACCTTC. Translation: CASSQPGRPQYGYTF. The full variable domain, with the rest looked up from reference TRBV18 and TRBJ1-2, is NAGVMQNPRHLVRRRGQEARLRCSPMKGHSHVYWYRQLPEEGLKFMVYLQKENIIDESGMPKERFSAEFPKEGPSILRIQQVVRGDSAAYFCASSQPGRPQYGYTFGSGTRLTVV.